The present T cell receptor (beta chain) was sequenced within a study of brain T cells in children with intractable seizures. Surgery cases with the highest brain T cell transcript signatures were chosen for sequencing. Data came from immunoSEQ multiplex PCR; TCRdb stores just in-frame clones and leaves some out. The repertoire includes just over 5,000 clones, under 95% of them detected once, and roughly 1.8% sits in the top ten. The CDR3 runs to 13 residues. Germline V CDR1 and CDR2: SGHTA, FQGNSA. V lost 3 bases and J lost 4, with 7 bases in between. This TCR was recovered from a boy younger than two with focal cortical dysplasia and intractable seizures. This sequence joins TRBV7-2 and TRBJ1-5; D unresolved. The source material was resected brain tissue, sampled at surgery. The CDR3 spells CASSFVDNQPQHF. The DNA for the CDR3 is TGTGCCAGCAGCTTCGTGGATAATCAGCCCCAGCATTTT.